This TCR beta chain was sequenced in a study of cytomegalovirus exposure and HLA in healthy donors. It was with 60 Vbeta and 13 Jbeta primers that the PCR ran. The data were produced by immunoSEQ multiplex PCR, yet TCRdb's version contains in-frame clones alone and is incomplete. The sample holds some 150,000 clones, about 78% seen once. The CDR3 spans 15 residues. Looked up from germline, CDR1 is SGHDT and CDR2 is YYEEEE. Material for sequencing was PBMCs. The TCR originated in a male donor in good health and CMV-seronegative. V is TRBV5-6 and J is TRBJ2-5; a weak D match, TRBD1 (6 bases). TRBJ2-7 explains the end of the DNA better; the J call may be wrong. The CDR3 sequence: CASSLGRLRGYEQYF. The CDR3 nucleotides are TGTGCCAGCAGCTTGGGGCGGCTCAGGGGATACGAGCAGTACTTC.